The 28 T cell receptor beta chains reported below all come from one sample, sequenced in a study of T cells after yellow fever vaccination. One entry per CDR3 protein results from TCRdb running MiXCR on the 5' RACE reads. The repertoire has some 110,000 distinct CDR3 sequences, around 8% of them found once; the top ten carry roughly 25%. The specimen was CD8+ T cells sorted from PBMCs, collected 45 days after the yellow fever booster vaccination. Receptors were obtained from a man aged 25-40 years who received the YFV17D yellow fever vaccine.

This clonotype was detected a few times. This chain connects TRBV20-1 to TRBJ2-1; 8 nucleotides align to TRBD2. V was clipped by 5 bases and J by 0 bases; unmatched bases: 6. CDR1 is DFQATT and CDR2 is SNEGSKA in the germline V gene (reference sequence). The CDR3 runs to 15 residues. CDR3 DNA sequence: TGCAGTGCTCAAAGACTAGCGAGCTCCTACAATGAGCAGTTCTTC. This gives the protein CSAQRLASSYNEQFF.

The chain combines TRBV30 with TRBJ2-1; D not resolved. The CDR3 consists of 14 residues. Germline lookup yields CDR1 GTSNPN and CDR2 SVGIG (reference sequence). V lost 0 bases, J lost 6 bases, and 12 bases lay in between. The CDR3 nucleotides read TGTGCCTGGAGTGTAGGGATAGCCCTCAATGAGCAGTTCTTC. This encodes CAWSVGIALNEQFF.

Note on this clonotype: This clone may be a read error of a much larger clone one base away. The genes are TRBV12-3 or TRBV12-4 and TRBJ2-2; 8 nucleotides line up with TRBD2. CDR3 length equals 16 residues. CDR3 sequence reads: CTSSFRGSGGTGELFF. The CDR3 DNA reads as TGTACCAGCAGTTTTCGCGGGAGCGGGGGCACCGGGGAGCTGTTTTTT.

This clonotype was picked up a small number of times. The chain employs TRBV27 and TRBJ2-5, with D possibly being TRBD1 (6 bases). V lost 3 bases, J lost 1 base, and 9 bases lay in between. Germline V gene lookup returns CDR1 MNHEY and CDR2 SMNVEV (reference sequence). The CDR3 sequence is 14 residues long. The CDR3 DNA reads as TGTGCCAGCAGTTTCCAGGGGTCCCAAGAGACCCAGTACTTC. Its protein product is CASSFQGSQETQYF.

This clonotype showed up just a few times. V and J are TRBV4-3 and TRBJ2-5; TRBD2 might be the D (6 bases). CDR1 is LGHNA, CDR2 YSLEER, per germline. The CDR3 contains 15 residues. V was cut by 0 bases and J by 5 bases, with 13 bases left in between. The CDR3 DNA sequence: TGCGCCAGCAGCCAAGATTGGGGCGGGATGGAGACCCAGTACTTC. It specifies CASSQDWGGMETQYF.

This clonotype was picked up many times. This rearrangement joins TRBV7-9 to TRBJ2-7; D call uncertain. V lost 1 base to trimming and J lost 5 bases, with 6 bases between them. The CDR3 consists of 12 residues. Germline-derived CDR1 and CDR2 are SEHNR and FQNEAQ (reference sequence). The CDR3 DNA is TGTGCCAGCAGCTTAGTCGCTAACGAGCAGTACTTC. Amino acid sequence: CASSLVANEQYF.

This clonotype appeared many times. The CDR3 loop is CASSYGGRNIQYF. DNA for the CDR3: TGTGCCAGCAGTTACGGGGGGCGAAACATTCAGTACTTC. The chain couples TRBV6-5 to TRBJ2-4; D is perhaps TRBD1 or TRBD2 (6 bases each). V shed 2 bases and J shed 6 bases, with 8 bases lying between them. The germline V gene encodes CDR1 MNHEY and CDR2 SVGAGI. CDR3 length: 13 residues.

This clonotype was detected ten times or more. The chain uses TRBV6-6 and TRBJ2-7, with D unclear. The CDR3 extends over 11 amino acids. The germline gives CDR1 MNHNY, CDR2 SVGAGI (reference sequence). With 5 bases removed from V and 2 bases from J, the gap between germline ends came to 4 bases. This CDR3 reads CASSTAYEQYF. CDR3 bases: TGTGCCAGCAGTACGGCCTACGAGCAGTACTTC.

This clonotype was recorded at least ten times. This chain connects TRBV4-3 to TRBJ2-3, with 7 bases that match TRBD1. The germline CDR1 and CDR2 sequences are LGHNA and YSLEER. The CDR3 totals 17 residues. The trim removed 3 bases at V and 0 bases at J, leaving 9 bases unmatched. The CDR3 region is CASSQDHGTESTDTQYF. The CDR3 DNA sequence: TGCGCCAGCAGCCAGGACCACGGGACAGAGAGCACAGATACGCAGTATTTT.

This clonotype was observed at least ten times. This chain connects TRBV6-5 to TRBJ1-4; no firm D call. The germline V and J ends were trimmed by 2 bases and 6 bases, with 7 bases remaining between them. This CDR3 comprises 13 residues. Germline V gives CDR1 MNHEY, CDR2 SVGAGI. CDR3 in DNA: TGTGCCAGCAGTTACCAGGCAGATGAAAAACTGTTTTTT. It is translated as CASSYQADEKLFF.

CDR3 bases: TGTGCCAGCAGTCCAAATTGGGGGGTAGACACAGATACGCAGTATTTT. Translating gives CASSPNWGVDTDTQYF. The chain employs TRBV28 and TRBJ2-3, with D perhaps matching TRBD2 (6 bases). CDR1 MDHEN and CDR2 SYDVKM come from the germline V gene. V was pared by 5 bases and J by 2 bases, with 17 bases between. The CDR3 sequence is 16 residues long.

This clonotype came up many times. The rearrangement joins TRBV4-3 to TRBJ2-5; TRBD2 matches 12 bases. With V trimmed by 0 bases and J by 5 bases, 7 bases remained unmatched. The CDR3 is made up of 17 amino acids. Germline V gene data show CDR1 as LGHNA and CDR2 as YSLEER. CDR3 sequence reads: CASSQDPSGRADETQYF. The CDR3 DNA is TGCGCCAGCAGCCAAGACCCTAGCGGGAGGGCCGACGAGACCCAGTACTTC.

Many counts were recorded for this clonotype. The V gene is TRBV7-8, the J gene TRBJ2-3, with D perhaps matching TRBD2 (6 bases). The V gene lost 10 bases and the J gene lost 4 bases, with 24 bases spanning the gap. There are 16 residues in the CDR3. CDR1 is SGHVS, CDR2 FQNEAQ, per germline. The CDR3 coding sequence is TGTGCCACTAGCTTGTGGGCCTACGGGAGTTCAGATACGCAGTATTTT. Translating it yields CATSLWAYGSSDTQYF.

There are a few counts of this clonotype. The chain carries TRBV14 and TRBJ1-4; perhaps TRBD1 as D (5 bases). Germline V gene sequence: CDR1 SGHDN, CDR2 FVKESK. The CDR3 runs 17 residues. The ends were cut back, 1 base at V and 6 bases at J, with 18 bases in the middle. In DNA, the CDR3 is TGTGCCAGCAGCCAAGTCACAAGGGGAGGTATCGATGAAAAACTGTTTTTT. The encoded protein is CASSQVTRGGIDEKLFF.

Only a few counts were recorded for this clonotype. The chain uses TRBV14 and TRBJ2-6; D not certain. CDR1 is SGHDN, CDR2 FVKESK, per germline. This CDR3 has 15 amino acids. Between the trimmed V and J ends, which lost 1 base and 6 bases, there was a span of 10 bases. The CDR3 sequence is CASSQGRTAANVLTF. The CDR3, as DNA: TGTGCCAGCAGCCAAGGACGGACGGCGGCCAACGTCCTGACTTTC.

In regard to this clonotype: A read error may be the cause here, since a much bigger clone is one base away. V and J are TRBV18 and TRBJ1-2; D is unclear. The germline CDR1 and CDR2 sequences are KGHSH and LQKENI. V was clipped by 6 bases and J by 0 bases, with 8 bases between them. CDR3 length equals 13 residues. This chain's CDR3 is CASSGVANYGYTF. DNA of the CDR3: TGTGCCAGCTCTGGAGTGGCTAACTATGGCTACACCTTC.

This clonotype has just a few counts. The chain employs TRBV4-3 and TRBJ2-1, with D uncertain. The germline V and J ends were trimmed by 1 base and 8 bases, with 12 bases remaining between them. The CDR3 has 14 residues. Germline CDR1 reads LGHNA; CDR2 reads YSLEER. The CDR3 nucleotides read TGCGCCAGCAGCCAAGGAGGTAGCATGGATGAGCAGTTCTTC. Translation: CASSQGGSMDEQFF.

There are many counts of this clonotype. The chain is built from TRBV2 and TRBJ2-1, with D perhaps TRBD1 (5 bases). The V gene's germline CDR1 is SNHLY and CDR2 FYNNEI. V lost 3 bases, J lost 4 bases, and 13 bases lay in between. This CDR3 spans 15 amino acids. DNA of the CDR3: TGTGCCAGCAGTGATAGATTCGGACAATACAATGAGCAGTTCTTC. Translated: CASSDRFGQYNEQFF.

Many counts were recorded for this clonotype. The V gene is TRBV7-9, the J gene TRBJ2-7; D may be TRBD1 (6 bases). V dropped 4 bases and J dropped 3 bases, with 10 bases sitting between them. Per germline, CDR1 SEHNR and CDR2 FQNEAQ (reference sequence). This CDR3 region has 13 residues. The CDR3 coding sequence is TGTGCCAGCAGCTATACACAGGGCTACGAGCAGTACTTC. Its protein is CASSYTQGYEQYF.

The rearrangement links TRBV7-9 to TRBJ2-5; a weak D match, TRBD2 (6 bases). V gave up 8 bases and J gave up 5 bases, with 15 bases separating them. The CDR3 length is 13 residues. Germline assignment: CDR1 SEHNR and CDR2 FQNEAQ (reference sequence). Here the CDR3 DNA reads TGTGCCAGCCGGCGCAGCGGGCGGGAGACCCAGTACTTC. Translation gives CASRRSGRETQYF.

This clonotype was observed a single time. The CDR3 nucleotides are TGTGCCTGGAGCGACCTTAGCCGCGCCGGGGAGCTGTTTTTT. Its protein is CAWSDLSRAGELFF. This sequence joins TRBV30 and TRBJ2-2; D not certain. This CDR3 is 14 amino acids long. Germline V gives CDR1 GTSNPN, CDR2 SVGIG (reference sequence). V lost 3 bases to trimming and J lost 6 bases, with 14 bases between them. Looking up the rest from reference TRBV30 and TRBJ2-2 gives the full variable domain: SQTIHQWPATLVQPVGSPLSLECTVEGTSNPNLYWYRQAAGRGLQLLFYSVGIGQISSEVPQNLSASRPQDRQFILSSKKLLLSDSGFYLCAWSDLSRAGELFFGEGSRLTVL.

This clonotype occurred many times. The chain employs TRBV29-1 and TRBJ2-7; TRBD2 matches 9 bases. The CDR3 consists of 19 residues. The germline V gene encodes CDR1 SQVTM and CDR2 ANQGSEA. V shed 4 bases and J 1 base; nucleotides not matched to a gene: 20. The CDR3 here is CSVVGWGRGEAGGSYEQYF. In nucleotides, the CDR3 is TGCAGCGTTGTTGGGTGGGGCAGGGGGGAAGCGGGAGGATCCTACGAGCAGTACTTC.

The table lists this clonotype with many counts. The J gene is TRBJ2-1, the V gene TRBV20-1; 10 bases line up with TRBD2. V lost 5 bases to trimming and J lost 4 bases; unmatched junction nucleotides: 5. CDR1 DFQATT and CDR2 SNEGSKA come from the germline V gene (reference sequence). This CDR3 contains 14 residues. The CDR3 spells CSAPLAGAYNEQFF. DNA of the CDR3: TGCAGTGCTCCTCTAGCGGGAGCTTACAATGAGCAGTTCTTC.

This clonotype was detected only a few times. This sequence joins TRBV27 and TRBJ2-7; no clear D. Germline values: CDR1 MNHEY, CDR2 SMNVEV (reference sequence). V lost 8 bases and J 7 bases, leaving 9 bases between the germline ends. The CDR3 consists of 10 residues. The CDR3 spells CASGRMEQYF. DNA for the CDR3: TGTGCCAGCGGTCGCATGGAGCAGTACTTC.

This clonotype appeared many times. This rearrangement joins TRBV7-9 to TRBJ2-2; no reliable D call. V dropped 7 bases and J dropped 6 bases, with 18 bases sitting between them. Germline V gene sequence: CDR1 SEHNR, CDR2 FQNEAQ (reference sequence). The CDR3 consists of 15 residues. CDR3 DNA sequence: TGTGCCAGCATACCCACCTCAGGTCTCCCCGGGGAGCTGTTTTTT. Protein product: CASIPTSGLPGELFF.

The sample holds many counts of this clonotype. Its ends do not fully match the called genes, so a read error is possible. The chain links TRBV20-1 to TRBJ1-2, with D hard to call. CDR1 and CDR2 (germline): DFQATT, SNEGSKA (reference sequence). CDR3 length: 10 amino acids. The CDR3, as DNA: TGCAGTGCTAGAGGGTACAGAGAACTCTTC. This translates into CSARGYRELF.

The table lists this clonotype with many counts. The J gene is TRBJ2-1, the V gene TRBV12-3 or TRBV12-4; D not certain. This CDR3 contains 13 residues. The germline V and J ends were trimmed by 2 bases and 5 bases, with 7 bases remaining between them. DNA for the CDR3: TGTGCCAGCAGTTTACTACTCAACAATGAGCAGTTCTTC. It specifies CASSLLLNNEQFF.

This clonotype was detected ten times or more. The CDR3 DNA sequence: TGCGCCAGCAGCCAACTCACGGGAGTCTCCTACGAGCAGTACTTC. Translation: CASSQLTGVSYEQYF. The V call is TRBV4-3, the J call TRBJ2-7, with D possibly matching TRBD2 (6 bases). V was clipped by 2 bases and J by 0 bases, with 11 bases between them. CDR3 length: 15 amino acids. Germline CDR1 is LGHNA and CDR2 is YSLEER.